This T cell receptor beta chain was obtained from a study of CD8 T cells in ankylosing spondylitis. Study-level points and caveats: Matched ankylosing spondylitis synovial fluid reportedly contained a significantly enriched population of disease-linked clones. Previous work reported some of these motif variants in the synovial fluid and blood of reactive arthritis. A motif in TCR beta, a set of eight highly homologous variants, appeared characteristic of ankylosing spondylitis blood. Disease-linked clones proved CD8+ and comparatively uncommon in peripheral blood.

As the method for making TCR beta libraries, quantitative 5'-RACE with molecular barcodes was used. TCRdb re-analysed the 5' RACE reads in MiXCR, keeping a single row per CDR3 protein. The sample includes around 390,000 distinct CDR3 sequences, 20% to 25% of them seen just once. CDR1 is WNHNN and CDR2 is SYGVQD in the germline V gene (reference sequence). The germline V and J ends were trimmed by 4 bases and 4 bases, with 10 bases remaining between them. The CDR3 covers 14 residues. Remarks on this clonotype: What it recognizes is unknown.

This receptor was taken from a male donor with ankylosing spondylitis. What was sequenced was blood, either unsorted or a sorted T cell fraction (not recorded which). The chain employs TRBV10-1 and TRBJ2-2, with a possible D match to TRBD1 (5 bases). The CDR3 region is CASSGGHSTGELFF. CDR3 in DNA: TGCGCCAGCAGTGGCGGACATAGCACCGGGGAGCTGTTTTTT.